Here is one T cell receptor (beta chain) with its context. Antigen specificity is unknown. CDR3 length: 11 amino acids. V was clipped by 3 bases and J by 6 bases, with 6 bases between them. CDR1 is GTSNPN and CDR2 is SVGIG in the germline V gene (reference sequence). Treatment indicated: oral pan-JAK inhibitor, 5-10 mg twice daily. Peripheral blood, together with lesional scalp punch biopsies, was collected from alopecia areata patients. These data originate in a study of CD8+ T cells in alopecia areata. Study context: At a dose of 5 to 10 mg twice daily, oral tofacitinib was given to treated patients.

Isolated RNA was reverse transcribed into cDNA used as the sequencing template. Clones were read by immunoSEQ multiplex PCR, and TCRdb kept only the in-frame ones, dropping some. The sample shows roughly 250,000 clones, around three fifths of them seen only once. General study results and limits: On tofacitinib, scalp clonality and expanded CD8+ clones among top 100 fell significantly. The study found that many expanded lesional clones persisted in scalp and blood during tofacitinib.

This TCR derives from a human donor with alopecia areata. Sequences were derived from CD4+ T cells sorted from blood, sampled around week 54, from a patient treated with tofacitinib. The chain couples TRBV30 to TRBJ2-1; D not resolved. CDR3 sequence reads: CAWRQSNEQFF. In DNA form, the CDR3 reads TGTGCCTGGAGACAGAGCAATGAGCAGTTCTTC.